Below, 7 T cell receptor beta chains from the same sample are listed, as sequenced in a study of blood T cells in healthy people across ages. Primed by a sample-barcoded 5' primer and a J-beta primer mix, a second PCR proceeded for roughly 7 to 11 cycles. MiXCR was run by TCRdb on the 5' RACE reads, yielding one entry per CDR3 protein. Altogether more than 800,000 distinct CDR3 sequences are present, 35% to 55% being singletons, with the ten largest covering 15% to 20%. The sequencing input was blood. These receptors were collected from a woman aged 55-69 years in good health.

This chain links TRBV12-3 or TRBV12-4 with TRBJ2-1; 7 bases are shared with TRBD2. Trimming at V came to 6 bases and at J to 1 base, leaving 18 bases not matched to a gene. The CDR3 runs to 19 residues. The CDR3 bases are TGTGCCAGCAGCCCAAACTTGGGAGCGGGAACCAAGTCCTACAATGAGCAGTTCTTC. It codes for CASSPNLGAGTKSYNEQFF.

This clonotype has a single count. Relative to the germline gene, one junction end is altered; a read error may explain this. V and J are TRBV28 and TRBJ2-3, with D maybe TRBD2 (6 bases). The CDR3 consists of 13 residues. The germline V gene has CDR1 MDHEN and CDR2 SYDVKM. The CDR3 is CAGSKGTLETQYF. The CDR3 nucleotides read TGTGCCGGCAGTAAGGGGACTCTCGAAACGCAGTATTTT.

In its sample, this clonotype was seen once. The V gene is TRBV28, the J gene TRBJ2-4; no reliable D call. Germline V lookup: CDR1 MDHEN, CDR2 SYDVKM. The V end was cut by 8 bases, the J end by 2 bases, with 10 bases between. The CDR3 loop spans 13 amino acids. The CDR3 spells CASSLPSKNIQYF. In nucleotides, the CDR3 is TGTGCCAGCTCCCTTCCTTCCAAAAACATTCAGTACTTC.

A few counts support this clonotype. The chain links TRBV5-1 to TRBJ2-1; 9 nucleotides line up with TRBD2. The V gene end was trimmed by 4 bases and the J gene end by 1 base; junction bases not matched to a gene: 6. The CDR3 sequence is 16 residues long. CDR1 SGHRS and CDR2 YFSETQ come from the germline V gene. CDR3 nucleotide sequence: TGCGCCAGCAGCACCCCTAGCGGGATTTCCTACAATGAGCAGTTCTTC. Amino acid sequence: CASSTPSGISYNEQFF.

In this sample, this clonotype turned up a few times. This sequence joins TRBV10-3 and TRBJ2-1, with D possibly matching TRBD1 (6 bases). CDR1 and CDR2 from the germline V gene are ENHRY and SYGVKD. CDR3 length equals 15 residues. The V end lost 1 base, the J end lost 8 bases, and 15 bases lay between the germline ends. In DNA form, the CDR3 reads TGTGCCATCAGTGAGTGGCAGGGGCTCGGAGATGAGCAGTTCTTC. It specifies CAISEWQGLGDEQFF.

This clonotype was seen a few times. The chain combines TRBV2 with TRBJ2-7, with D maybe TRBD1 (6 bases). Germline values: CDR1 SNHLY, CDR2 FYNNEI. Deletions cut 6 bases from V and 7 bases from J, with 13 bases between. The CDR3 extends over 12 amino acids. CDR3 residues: CASRAGVREQYF. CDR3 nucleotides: TGTGCCAGCAGGGCAGGGGTGAGGGAGCAGTACTTC.

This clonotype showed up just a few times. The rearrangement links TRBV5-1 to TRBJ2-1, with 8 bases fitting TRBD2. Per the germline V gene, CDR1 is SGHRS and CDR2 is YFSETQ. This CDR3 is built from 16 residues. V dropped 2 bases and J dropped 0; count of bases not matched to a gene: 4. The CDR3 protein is CASSFIAGTSYNEQFF. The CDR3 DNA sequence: TGCGCCAGCAGCTTTATAGCGGGAACCTCCTACAATGAGCAGTTCTTC. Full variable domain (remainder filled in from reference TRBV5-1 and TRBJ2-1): KAGVTQTPRYLIKTRGQQVTLSCSPISGHRSVSWYQQTPGQGLQFLFEYFSETQRNKGNFPGRFSGRQFSNSRSEMNVSTLELGDSALYLCASSFIAGTSYNEQFFGPGTRLTVL.